By proportion, the clone carrying this T cell receptor (beta chain) is medium-sized. The data stem from a study of blood T cell repertoires in COVID-19. Background on the study: Spain, Italy and the United States supplied samples that represented acute and convalescent COVID-19. Nucleic acid was either cDNA or gDNA, and it came from T cells, B-cell-depleted T cells, or PBMCs.

As handled by the study authors: The authors estimated nucleated cell counts from reference gene primer amplification. Only in-frame clones appear in the TCRdb table, and some are missing; sequencing was by immunoSEQ multiplex PCR. The D gene and trimming were derived from the DNA, and the V and J assignments and clone size from that table. In the table there are some 370,000 clones, 90% of which are singletons. The sequencing sample was made of peripheral blood. The sequence derives from a young man with active or convalescent COVID-19.

CDR3 DNA: TGTGCCAGCAGACAGGACGGACAGCCCCAGCATTTT. Translation gives CASRQDGQPQHF. The rearrangement uses TRBV12-3 or TRBV12-4 and TRBJ1-5, with a weak D call TRBD1 (5 bases). CDR3 length: 12 residues. Trimming shortened V by 6 bases and J by 7 bases, and 10 bases separated the two germline ends.